A single T cell receptor beta chain is shown here with its context. Its antigen is not known. The same CDR3 can be traced to other DNA sequences in this sample. This entry comes from a study of cytotoxic CD8 clonotypes in ibrutinib-treated CLL. Across the whole study: Median treatment time before response sampling was eleven to twelve months, range 6 to 36.

The assay was immunoSEQ multiplex PCR, and TCRdb's table has in-frame clones only and misses some. This repertoire shows approximately 340,000 clones, about 61% found once; its top ten account for roughly 6.3%. General study results and limits: Treatment saw public clonotypes, which were uncommon, either contract or stay stable. Samples from sustained-remission and progressing patients were taken at different times.

V was pared by 3 bases and J by 0 bases, with 3 bases between. Looked up from germline, CDR1 is DFQATT and CDR2 is SNEGSKA (reference sequence). The CDR3 covers 11 residues. The clonotype originates from a human donor with chronic lymphocytic leukemia. The chain uses TRBV20-1 and TRBJ2-7; D is ambiguous. The starting material was PBMCs, obtained after 36 months of ibrutinib treatment. The CDR3 spells CSARTSYEQYF. Written as DNA, the CDR3 is TGCAGTGCTAGGACCTCCTACGAGCAGTACTTC.